What follows are 20 T cell receptor beta chains derived from one specimen sequenced in a study of T-cell reconstitution after alpha-beta-depleted transplantation in children. Preparation of the TCRbeta library was carried out with unique molecular identifiers. TCRdb called the PCR reads again in MiXCR, with one record for every CDR3 protein. The sample consists of about 340,000 distinct CDR3 sequences, 15% to 20% of them appearing once. The sample was PBMCs, mostly from graft donor cells, taken 360 days after TCRalphabeta/CD19-depleted stem cell transplant. The receptor source for this set is a male patient under 10 years old who had a stem cell transplant for acute lymphoblastic leukemia, so the T cells may come from the graft donor.

This clonotype was seen a few times. The chain combines TRBV5-5 with TRBJ2-5, with 8 bases identical to TRBD2. Germline-derived CDR1 and CDR2 are SGHKS and YYEKEE (reference sequence). Germline trimming cut 1 base from V and 3 bases from J; bases unmatched to any gene: 2. The CDR3 extends over 14 amino acids. CDR3 protein: CASSLHGREETQYF. The CDR3 DNA is TGTGCCAGCAGCTTGCACGGGAGGGAAGAGACCCAGTACTTC.

This clonotype was seen ten or more times. The chain links TRBV10-3 to TRBJ2-2; 8 bases are a match to TRBD2. Trimming at V came to 11 bases and at J to 3 bases, leaving 8 bases not matched to a gene. This CDR3 is built from 14 residues. CDR1 ENHRY and CDR2 SYGVKD come from the germline V gene. This CDR3 is CASKREWDTGELFF. The DNA of the CDR3 is TGTGCCTCAAAGCGGGAGTGGGACACCGGGGAGCTGTTTTTT.

This clonotype was seen only a few times. The chain carries TRBV28 and TRBJ2-1; perhaps TRBD1 as D (6 bases). This CDR3 has 16 residues. Germline V CDR1 and CDR2: MDHEN, SYDVKM. V was pared by 2 bases and J by 8 bases, with 19 bases between. CDR3: CASSLRGQGIVDEQFF. The CDR3 nucleotides are TGTGCCAGCAGTTTAAGGGGCCAGGGGATAGTCGATGAGCAGTTCTTC.

This clonotype was seen a handful of times. This chain uses TRBV6-2 or TRBV6-3 with TRBJ2-5; 7 nucleotides agree with TRBD1. CDR1 MNHEY and CDR2 SVGEGT come from the germline V gene. Trimming at V came to 6 bases and at J to 2 bases, leaving 6 bases not matched to a gene. The length of the CDR3 is 14 residues. The CDR3 DNA is TGTGCCAGCAGACCGGACAGGATACAAGAGACCCAGTACTTC. Translating gives CASRPDRIQETQYF.

This clonotype came up a few times. The chain combines TRBV10-3 with TRBJ2-7; TRBD1 might be the D (6 bases). Germline CDR1 is ENHRY and CDR2 is SYGVKD. V was shortened by 6 bases and J by 1 base, with 16 bases between the two germline ends. The CDR3 contains 15 residues. The CDR3 loop is CAIRKQGGVSYEQYF. In DNA, the CDR3 is TGTGCCATCAGAAAACAGGGTGGGGTATCCTACGAGCAGTACTTC.

This rearrangement joins TRBV24-1 to TRBJ1-5; D remains unclear. CDR3 length equals 16 residues. Looked up from germline, CDR1 is KGHDR and CDR2 is SFDVKD. Trimming took off 1 base at V and 1 base at J, with 10 bases between the two ends. The CDR3 sequence is CATSDFQRRSNQPQHF. For the CDR3, the DNA is TGTGCCACCAGTGATTTCCAGCGGCGGAGCAATCAGCCCCAGCATTTT.

V and J are TRBV20-1 and TRBJ1-5; possibly TRBD1 for D (5 bases). V lost 1 base and J lost 4, with 14 bases in between. CDR3 size: 15 residues. Germline-derived CDR1 and CDR2 are DFQATT and SNEGSKA (reference sequence). CDR3 bases: TGCAGTGCTAGAGCCGGACAAACCCTTAATCAGCCCCAGCATTTT. Its protein is CSARAGQTLNQPQHF.

The chain recombines TRBV6-2 or TRBV6-3 with TRBJ2-2; no definite D call. CDR3 size: 13 residues. Looked up from germline, CDR1 is MNHEY and CDR2 is SVGEGT. Trimming removed 0 bases from V and 4 bases from J, with 3 bases in between. CDR3 DNA: TGTGCCAGCAGTTACTCTAGCACCGGGGAGCTGTTTTTT. It specifies CASSYSSTGELFF.

This clonotype was picked up a small number of times. The chain is built from TRBV27 and TRBJ2-3; no firm D call. With 3 bases removed from V and 0 bases from J, the gap between germline ends came to 4 bases. CDR1 and CDR2 (germline): MNHEY, SMNVEV (reference sequence). This CDR3 region has 13 residues. Written as DNA, the CDR3 is TGTGCCAGCAGTTTCTATAGCACAGATACGCAGTATTTT. Residues: CASSFYSTDTQYF.

The V call is TRBV12-3 or TRBV12-4, the J call TRBJ1-5; D remains unclear. Trimming cost V 8 bases and J 0 bases, with 14 bases left between them. The CDR3 has 15 residues. In DNA, the CDR3 is TGTGCCAGCTGCCCAGGCGATTATAGCAATCAGCCCCAGCATTTT. It codes for CASCPGDYSNQPQHF.

The gene calls are TRBV6-6 and TRBJ2-3; the D gene could be TRBD1 or TRBD2 (5 bases each). This CDR3 has 13 residues. Looked up from germline, CDR1 is MNHNY and CDR2 is SVGAGI (reference sequence). Between the trimmed V and J ends, which lost 5 bases and 6 bases, there was a span of 12 bases. CDR3 sequence: CASSQVGVDTQYF. CDR3 nucleotides: TGTGCCAGCAGTCAAGTGGGGGTGGATACGCAGTATTTT.

This clonotype occurred a few times. V usage is TRBV18 and J usage is TRBJ2-7, with TRBD2 as a possible D gene (6 bases). Germline V CDR1 and CDR2: KGHSH, LQKENI. CDR3 length equals 15 residues. Trimming took 1 base from V and 0 from J, leaving 10 bases between them. For the CDR3, the DNA is TGTGCCAGCTCACCACGGGACTTGCCCTCCTACGAGCAGTACTTC. This codes for CASSPRDLPSYEQYF.

This clonotype occurred a few times. This chain joins TRBV9 and TRBJ2-7; perhaps TRBD1 as D (5 bases). Deletions cut 4 bases from V and 7 bases from J, with 18 bases between. The germline V gene encodes CDR1 SGDLS and CDR2 YYNGEE. The CDR3 has 14 residues. DNA for the CDR3: TGTGCCAGCAGCCCCCGCGCCCTGGGGCAAGAGCAGTACTTC. Its translation is CASSPRALGQEQYF.

This clonotype was detected a few times. The genes are TRBV5-1 and TRBJ2-1; D unclear. Looked up from germline, CDR1 is SGHRS and CDR2 is YFSETQ. This CDR3 has 14 amino acids. V lost 0 bases, J lost 8 bases, and 12 bases lay in between. CDR3 sequence: CASSLGHLLDEQFF. The CDR3, as DNA: TGCGCCAGCAGCTTGGGACACCTTTTAGATGAGCAGTTCTTC.

This clonotype was detected a few times. The chain employs TRBV5-1 and TRBJ2-5, with D perhaps matching TRBD2 (6 bases). Germline lookup yields CDR1 SGHRS and CDR2 YFSETQ. V lost 0 bases and J 0 bases, leaving 15 bases between the germline ends. The CDR3 has 17 amino acids. The CDR3 DNA follows: TGCGCCAGCAGCTTGGGGTGGGGACTCAACTACCAAGAGACCCAGTACTTC. It yields the protein CASSLGWGLNYQETQYF.

The chain is built from TRBV9 and TRBJ2-1, with D maybe TRBD1 (6 bases). The CDR3 contains 16 residues. V was clipped by 4 bases and J by 0 bases, with 14 bases between them. CDR1 SGDLS and CDR2 YYNGEE come from the germline V gene. The CDR3 coding sequence is TGTGCCAGCAGCTCCCTACAGGGAGTCTCCTACAATGAGCAGTTCTTC. This sequence encodes CASSSLQGVSYNEQFF.

This clonotype was observed many times. The J gene is TRBJ2-3, the V gene TRBV29-1, with 9 positions matching TRBD2. CDR1 is SQVTM and CDR2 is ANQGSEA in the germline V gene. The CDR3 runs 14 residues. J gave up 3 bases and V 7 bases, and 8 bases lay outside the gene matches. The CDR3 reads CSGSASGTTDTQYF. For the CDR3, the DNA is TGCAGCGGGAGTGCTAGCGGGACTACAGATACGCAGTATTTT.

This clonotype came up a few times. J is TRBJ2-5 and V is TRBV2, with unresolved D. V was clipped by 6 bases and J by 5 bases, with 10 bases between them. The V gene's germline CDR1 is SNHLY and CDR2 FYNNEI. This CDR3 comprises 12 residues. The DNA of the CDR3 is TGTGCCAGCAGACGAGGTGGGGAGACCCAGTACTTC. Residues: CASRRGGETQYF.

This clonotype was counted many times. The chain links TRBV29-1 to TRBJ2-2, with D tentatively TRBD1 or TRBD2 (5 bases each). With 6 bases removed from V and 1 base from J, the gap between germline ends came to 9 bases. Germline values: CDR1 SQVTM, CDR2 ANQGSEA. The CDR3 spans 13 residues. CDR3 nucleotide sequence: TGCAGCGTGACGGGGCAGAACACCGGGGAGCTGTTTTTT. Amino acids: CSVTGQNTGELFF.

J is TRBJ2-1 and V is TRBV10-2, with 9 bases matching TRBD2. Germline V gene lookup returns CDR1 WSHSY and CDR2 SAAADI. This CDR3 region has 17 residues. Trimming removed 4 bases from V and 7 bases from J; junction bases left unmatched: 14. The CDR3 nucleotides are TGCGCCAGCAGTGTCGCCGGGTGGGCCAGCGGGAGGAATGAGCAGTTCTTC. Amino acids: CASSVAGWASGRNEQFF.